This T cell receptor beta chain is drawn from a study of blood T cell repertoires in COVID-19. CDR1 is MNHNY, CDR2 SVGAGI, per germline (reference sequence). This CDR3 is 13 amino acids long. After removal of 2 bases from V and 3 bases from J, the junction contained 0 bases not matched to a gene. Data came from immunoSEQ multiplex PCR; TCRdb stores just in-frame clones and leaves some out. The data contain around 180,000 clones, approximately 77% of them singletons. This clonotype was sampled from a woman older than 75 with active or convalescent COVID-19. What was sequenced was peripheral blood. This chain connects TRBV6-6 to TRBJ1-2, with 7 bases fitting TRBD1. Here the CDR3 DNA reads TGTGCCAGCAGTTACCAGGGGGACTATGGCTACACCTTC. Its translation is CASSYQGDYGYTF.